The rows below give T cell receptor beta chains drawn from one sample of a study of blood T cell repertoires in COVID-19. Using immunoSEQ multiplex PCR, the repertoire was profiled, and TCRdb retains in-frame clones only, with some absent. The table has 200,000 to 300,000 clones, 84% seen once; the top ten hold around 2.4%. The specimen sequenced was peripheral blood. The origin of the receptors is a middle-aged man who had recovered from COVID-19. Each CDR3 is given without its conserved first and last residue. Fields, in order: J gene, V gene, CDR3 protein.

TRBJ1-3,TRBV19,ASSKIDGISGNTIY
TRBJ2-3,TRBV27,ASSPRTSGWADTQY
TRBJ1-6,TRBV7-9,ASSNPGDRDRPGSPLH
TRBJ2-5,TRBV10-3,AIRTSGGQETQY
TRBJ2-7,TRBV10-1,ASSLADSYEQY
TRBJ2-7,TRBV3-1/TRBV3-2,ASSLYDGTGRYEQY
TRBJ2-1,TRBV3-1/TRBV3-2,ASSQPPLSAEQF
TRBJ2-7,TRBV11-2,ASSHTINPGGAPYEQY
TRBJ1-1,TRBV7-2,ASNGQGGTEAF
TRBJ1-6,TRBV7-9,ASSSIQSSPLH
TRBJ2-7,TRBV24-1,ATSDPSTYEQY
TRBJ1-1,TRBV12-3/TRBV12-4,ASSLFRLAAF
TRBJ1-2,TRBV6-5,ASRAGSYGYT
TRBJ2-6,TRBV7-2,ASSPSGANVLT
TRBJ1-2,TRBV2,ASRPGHGLFGYT
TRBJ1-1,TRBV15,ATSRDRTLPPNTEAF
TRBJ1-1,TRBV7-9,ASSLGDTLEAF
TRBJ2-1,TRBV13,ASSTRTENPGDEQF
TRBJ2-5,TRBV7-2,ASSLRRTSGALETQY
TRBJ2-3,TRBV1,TSSQVLPPRGESSTDTQY
TRBJ2-7,TRBV21-1,ASSSGVWQY
TRBJ2-1,TRBV20-1,SASDEQF
TRBJ2-1,TRBV5-5,ASSLAAGRTYNEQF
TRBJ1-3,TRBV5-6,ASSLYRLSGNTIY
TRBJ2-3,TRBV9,ASSGGLAGGEDTQY
TRBJ2-7,TRBV18,ASSPGSRPTSYEQY
TRBJ2-3,TRBV7-2,ASSLYTSGGTDTQY
TRBJ2-7,TRBV7-9,ASSLVVTSYEQY
TRBJ2-3,TRBV28,ASTSAAGVLGTDTQY
TRBJ2-5,TRBV3-1/TRBV3-2,ASSQVASGGQETQY
TRBJ2-2,TRBV6-1,ASSEASGLFGELF
TRBJ1-6,TRBV4-3,ASSQEANSPLH
TRBJ2-3,TRBV5-6,ASSLAGLSTDTQY